These 2 T cell receptor beta chains came from one sample sequenced in a study of cytomegalovirus exposure and HLA in healthy donors. The PCR was carried out with 60 Vbeta primers and 13 Jbeta primers. Assay: immunoSEQ multiplex PCR; the TCRdb copy retains only in-frame clones and omits some. The sample has under 110,000 clones; 65% to 80% are singletons. The sample consisted of PBMCs. These receptors all come from a male donor in good health and CMV-seropositive.

This clone was observed a single time. The chain joins TRBV5-1 to TRBJ2-7; 9 bases map to TRBD1. The CDR3 spans 15 residues. Germline loops: CDR1 SGHRS, CDR2 YFSETQ. V lost 4 bases, J lost 5 bases, and 10 bases stayed unmatched. The CDR3 coding sequence is TGCGCCAGCAGCACCTCCGGGACAGGGATCGACGAGCAGTACTTC. This translates into CASSTSGTGIDEQYF. Combining the CDR3 with reference TRBV5-1 and TRBJ2-7 gives the whole variable domain KAGVTQTPRYLIKTRGQQVTLSCSPISGHRSVSWYQQTPGQGLQFLFEYFSETQRNKGNFPGRFSGRQFSNSRSEMNVSTLELGDSALYLCASSTSGTGIDEQYFGPGTRLTVT.

The chain combines TRBV7-2 with TRBJ2-7, with 8 positions matching TRBD1. The CDR3 has 13 amino acids. The junction had 5 bases not matched to a gene; V was cut back by 5 bases and J by 5 bases. CDR1 is SGHTA and CDR2 is FQGNSA in the germline V gene. The CDR3 is CASSRGQVDEQYF. CDR3 coding DNA: TGTGCCAGCAGCCGGGGACAGGTTGACGAGCAGTACTTC.